This record concerns one T cell receptor beta chain sequence. Its antigen is unidentified. This record comes from a study of blood T cells in healthy people across ages. Study findings and constraints: Among T cells, TCR beta diversity per million cells dropped roughly linearly as age rose.

For the second PCR, which ran for about 7 to 12 cycles, a sample-barcoded 5' primer and a J-beta primer mix were used. TCRdb reanalysed the 5' RACE reads using MiXCR and keeps one entry per CDR3 protein. Among 1.5 million to 2 million distinct CDR3 sequences listed, roughly 27% were seen once. The CDR3 runs 16 residues. V shed 1 base, J shed 4 bases, and the junction held 10 bases outside the gene matches. Per germline, CDR1 SGHAT and CDR2 FQNNGV. The sequencing input was blood. The chain joins TRBV11-2 to TRBJ2-7, with 7 nucleotides matching TRBD1. The source is a young woman in good health. The CDR3 protein is CASSLGTTGFGYEQYF. The CDR3 region has the DNA TGTGCCAGCAGCTTAGGAACGACAGGGTTTGGGTACGAGCAGTACTTC.